This record concerns one TCR beta chain sequence. What it recognizes is unknown. V lost 7 bases and J 1 base, leaving 13 bases between the germline ends. The germline gives CDR1 LNHDA, CDR2 SQIVND (reference sequence). The CDR3 loop spans 14 amino acids. These data belong to a study of Ad26.COV2.S vaccination and SARS-CoV-2 variants. Background on the study: Into the muscle, Ad26.COV2.S was dosed once or twice, 56 days apart.

General study results and limits: After vaccination, reports described spike-specific CD8+ and CD4+ T cell responses as showing substantial breadth.

Treatment indicated: roughly 18 received Ad26.COV2.S at low or high dose, single or two shots; roughly 5 received placebo; per-sample allocation not given. Sampling happened 63 days after the first vaccine or placebo injection. Assay used: immunoSEQ multiplex PCR; TCRdb lists only in-frame clones, some missing. The sample lists hundreds of thousands of clones; more than 80% were seen once. The TCR comes from a person aged 18-65 years who received the Ad26.COV2.S COVID-19 vaccine or a placebo. The specimen was peripheral blood, collected in a trial of Ad26.COV2.S vaccine versus placebo. The chain employs TRBV19 and TRBJ1-1, with D unresolved. The CDR3 nucleotides are TGTGCCAGTATTCCACTTAGAGGGAACACTGAAGCTTTCTTT. Translated, it gives CASIPLRGNTEAFF.